Below are 3 T cell receptor beta chains sequenced from a single sample in a study of shared clonotypes between healthy human individuals. Using immunoSEQ multiplex PCR, the repertoire was profiled, and TCRdb retains in-frame clones only, with some absent. The profile shows 760,000 or so clones, about 96% of them singletons. Positive CCR7 selection of CD45RO-negative cells yielded the naive CD8 cells, and terminally differentiated effector memory CD45RA+ cells were excluded. The sample taken for sequencing was naive CD8+ T cells sorted from blood. Source of these receptors: a man aged 25 to 40 in good health.

The chain is built from TRBV11-2 and TRBJ2-5; 7 bases agree with TRBD1. The CDR3 length is 16 residues. Trimming removed 0 bases from V and 5 bases from J; junction bases left unmatched: 9. Germline V gene sequence: CDR1 SGHAT, CDR2 FQNNGV. The CDR3 DNA is TGTGCCAGCAGCTTAGACCCCCGACAGGGCAGGGAGACCCAGTACTTC. It codes for CASSLDPRQGRETQYF.

This rearrangement joins TRBV6-1 to TRBJ2-2, with D unresolved. V was trimmed by 0 bases and J by 7 bases, leaving 12 bases between them. The germline V gene encodes CDR1 MNHNS and CDR2 SASEGT. The CDR3 covers 15 residues. The CDR3 reads CASSEAGQRVGELFF. The CDR3, as DNA: TGTGCCAGCAGTGAAGCAGGGCAAAGGGTCGGGGAGCTGTTTTTT.

As concerns this clone: This same CDR3 is encoded by further DNA sequences in the sample. CDR3 protein: CSARVGYEQYF. The DNA of the CDR3 is TGCAGTGCTAGAGTAGGTTACGAGCAGTACTTC. The genes are TRBV20-1 and TRBJ2-7; D not resolved. Germline values: CDR1 DFQATT, CDR2 SNEGSKA (reference sequence). V lost 1 base and J lost 4, with 5 bases in between. This CDR3 has 11 residues.